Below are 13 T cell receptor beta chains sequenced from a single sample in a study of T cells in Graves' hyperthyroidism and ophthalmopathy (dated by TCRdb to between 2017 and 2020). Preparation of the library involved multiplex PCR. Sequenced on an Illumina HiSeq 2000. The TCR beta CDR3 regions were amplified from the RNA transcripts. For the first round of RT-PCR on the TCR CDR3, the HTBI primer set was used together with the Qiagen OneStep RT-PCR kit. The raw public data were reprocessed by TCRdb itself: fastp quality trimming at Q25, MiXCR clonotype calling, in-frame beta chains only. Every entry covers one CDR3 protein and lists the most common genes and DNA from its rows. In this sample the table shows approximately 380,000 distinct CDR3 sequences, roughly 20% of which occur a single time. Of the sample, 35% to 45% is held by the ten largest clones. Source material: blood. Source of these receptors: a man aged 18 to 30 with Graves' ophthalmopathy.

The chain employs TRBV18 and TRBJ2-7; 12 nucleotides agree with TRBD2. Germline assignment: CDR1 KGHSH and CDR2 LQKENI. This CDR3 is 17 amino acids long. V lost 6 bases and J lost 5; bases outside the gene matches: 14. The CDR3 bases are TGTGCCAGCTCCCAGGGACTAGCGGGCCCGGCGGGGGACGAGCAGTACTTC. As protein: CASSQGLAGPAGDEQYF.

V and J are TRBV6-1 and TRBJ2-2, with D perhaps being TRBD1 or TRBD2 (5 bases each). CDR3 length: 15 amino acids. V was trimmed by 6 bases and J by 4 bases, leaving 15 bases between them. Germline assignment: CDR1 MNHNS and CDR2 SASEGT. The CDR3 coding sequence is TGTGCCAGCAGGGGGGAGAGACATTCCACCGGGGAGCTGTTTTTT. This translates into CASRGERHSTGELFF.

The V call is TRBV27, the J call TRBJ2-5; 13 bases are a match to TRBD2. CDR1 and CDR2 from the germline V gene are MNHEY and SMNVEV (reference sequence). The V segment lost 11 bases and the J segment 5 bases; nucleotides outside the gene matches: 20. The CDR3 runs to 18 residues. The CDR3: CARPRLQTSGGYRETQYF. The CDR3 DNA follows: TGTGCCCGGCCCCGGCTGCAGACTAGCGGGGGGTACCGTGAGACCCAGTACTTC.

The CDR3 DNA follows: TGTGCCAGCAGCGCAGGGGGACAATCCCATCAAGAGACCCAGTACTTC. Protein: CASSAGGQSHQETQYF. The gene calls are TRBV9 and TRBJ2-5; 7 bases map to TRBD1. Per the germline V gene, CDR1 is SGDLS and CDR2 is YYNGEE. The ends lost 3 bases at V and 2 bases at J; junction bases unmatched: 10. The CDR3 has 16 residues.

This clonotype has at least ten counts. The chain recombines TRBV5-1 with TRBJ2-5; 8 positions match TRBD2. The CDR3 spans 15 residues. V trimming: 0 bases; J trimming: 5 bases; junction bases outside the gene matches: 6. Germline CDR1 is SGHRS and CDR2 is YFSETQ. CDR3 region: CASSLGGLEAETQYF. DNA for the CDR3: TGCGCCAGCAGCTTGGGGGGACTAGAGGCCGAGACCCAGTACTTC.

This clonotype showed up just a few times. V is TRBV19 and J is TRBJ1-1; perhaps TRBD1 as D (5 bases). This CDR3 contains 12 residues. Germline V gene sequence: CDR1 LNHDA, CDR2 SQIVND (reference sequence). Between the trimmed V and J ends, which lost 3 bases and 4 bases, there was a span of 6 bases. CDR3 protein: CASSIGATEAFF. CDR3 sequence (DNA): TGTGCCAGTAGTATTGGGGCCACTGAAGCTTTCTTT.

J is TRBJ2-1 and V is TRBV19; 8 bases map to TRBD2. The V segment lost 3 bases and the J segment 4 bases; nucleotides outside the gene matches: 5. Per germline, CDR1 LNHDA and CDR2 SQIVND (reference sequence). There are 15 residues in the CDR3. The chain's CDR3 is CASSMTSGGYNEQFF. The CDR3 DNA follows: TGTGCCAGTAGTATGACCAGCGGGGGTTACAATGAGCAGTTCTTC.

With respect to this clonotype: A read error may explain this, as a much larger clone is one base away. CDR3 region: CSARPGQALGKYF. The CDR3 nucleotides are TGCAGTGCCCGACCGGGACAGGCTTTGGGGAAGTATTTT. The chain joins TRBV20-1 to TRBJ2-3; 8 nucleotides line up with TRBD1. CDR1 DFQATT and CDR2 SNEGSKA come from the germline V gene (reference sequence). V lost 6 bases, J lost 13 bases, and 15 bases stayed unmatched. The CDR3 sequence is 13 residues long.

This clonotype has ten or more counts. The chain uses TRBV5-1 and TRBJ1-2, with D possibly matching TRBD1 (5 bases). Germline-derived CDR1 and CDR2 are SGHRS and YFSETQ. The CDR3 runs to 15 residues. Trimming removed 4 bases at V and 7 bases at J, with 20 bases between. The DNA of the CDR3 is TGCGCCAGCAGCGGCACCGACAGCGGACAAGGTGGCTACACCTTC. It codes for CASSGTDSGQGGYTF.

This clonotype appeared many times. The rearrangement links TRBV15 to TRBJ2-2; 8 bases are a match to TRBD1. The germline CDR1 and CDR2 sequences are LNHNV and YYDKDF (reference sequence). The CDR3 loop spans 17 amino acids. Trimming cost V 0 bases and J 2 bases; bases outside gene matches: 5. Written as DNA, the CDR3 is TGTGCCACCAGCAGAGATGGGGGACAGGTCAACACCGGGGAGCTGTTTTTT. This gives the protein CATSRDGGQVNTGELFF. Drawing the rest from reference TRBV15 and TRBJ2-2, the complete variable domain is DAMVIQNPRYQVTQFGKPVTLSCSQTLNHNVMYWYQQKSSQAPKLLFHYYDKDFNNEADTPDNFQSRRPNTSFCFLDIRSPGLGDTAMYLCATSRDGGQVNTGELFFGEGSRLTVL.

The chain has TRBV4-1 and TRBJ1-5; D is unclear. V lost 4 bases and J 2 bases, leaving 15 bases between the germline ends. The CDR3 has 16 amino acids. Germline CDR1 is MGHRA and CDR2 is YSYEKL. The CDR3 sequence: CASSRTFDYRNQPQHF. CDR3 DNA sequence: TGCGCCAGCAGCCGGACTTTCGATTATCGCAATCAGCCCCAGCATTTT.

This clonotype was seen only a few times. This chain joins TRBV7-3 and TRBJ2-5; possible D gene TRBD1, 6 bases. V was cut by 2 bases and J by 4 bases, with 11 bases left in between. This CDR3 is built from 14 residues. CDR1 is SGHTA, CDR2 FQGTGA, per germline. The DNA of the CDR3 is TGTGCCAGCAGCTTACTTCCAGGGGTAGAGACCCAGTACTTC. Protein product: CASSLLPGVETQYF.

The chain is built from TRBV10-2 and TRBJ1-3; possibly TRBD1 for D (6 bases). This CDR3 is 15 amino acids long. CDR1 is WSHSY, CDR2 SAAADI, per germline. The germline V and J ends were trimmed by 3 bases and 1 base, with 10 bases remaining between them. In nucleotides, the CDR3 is TGCGCCAGCAGTGACCTAGGACAGTCTGGAAACACCATATATTTT. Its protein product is CASSDLGQSGNTIYF.